The subject of this entry is one T cell receptor beta chain. The sample comes from a study of CD8 T cells in Susac syndrome. The RNA input was 0.5 to 1 ug, and it was reverse transcribed with random hexamers. Amplification of TCR beta CDR3 was carried out by immunoSEQ multiplex PCR, which covered 54 Vbeta and 13 Jbeta segments. TCRdb redid the calling of the immunoSEQ multiplex PCR reads with MiXCR, one entry per CDR3 protein. The sample contains roughly 300,000 distinct CDR3 sequences, approximately 85% of which appear only once. V lost 7 bases and J lost 4; bases outside the gene matches: 9. Germline CDR1 and CDR2: MNHNS and SASEGT. The CDR3 consists of 15 residues. Relapsing-remitting disease, either stable or active, was present in the multiple sclerosis controls, who were treatment-naive patients. The CD8+ and CD4+ T cells were negatively isolated, with the TEMRA cells enriched by FACS.

Sequencing was done on a sample of CD8+ T cells from PBMCs. The origin of this receptor is a human donor with multiple sclerosis. The chain recombines TRBV6-1 with TRBJ2-7; 11 bases map to TRBD2. The chain's CDR3 is CASISSGTSGYEQYF. The CDR3 DNA reads as TGTGCCAGCATCTCCTCCGGGACTAGCGGTTACGAGCAGTACTTC.